Below, one T cell receptor beta chain is given with its context. No antigen is known for it. Per-base quality was not reported, and no clone a single base away is much larger than it. The time point label, as the study defines it: baseline before first vaccination. What this sample's treatment or condition label stands for: meningococcal conjugate vaccine given as trial control. Vaccinee samples came from UK trials COV001 and COV002, including a single-blind randomized controlled phase 2/3 trial of AZD1222 (ChAdOx1 nCoV-19) in healthy adults. Trial participant PBMC samples were collected at day 0 and day 28 after the second dose for TCRbeta chain sequencing. Inclusive of the bounding cysteine and phenylalanine, the CDR3 is 16 residues long. Left in the record is the CDR3 DNA by itself, 48 bases read in frame from the first base. Based on the germline V gene, the CDR1 and CDR2 sequences are LGHNT and FRNRAP. Cut back by 5 bases and 0 bases, the V and J ends lie 14 bases apart.

This record comes from a study of T cell responses to AZD1222 COVID-19 vaccine (dated by TCRdb to the early 2020s). Concerning the study at large: A total of 233 trial participants underwent TCR sequencing, of whom 200 to 220 had received two doses of AZD1222 and some 25 had received two doses of the MenACWY control vaccine. Trial participants were enrolled by age into 18-55, 56-69 and 70-plus year subgroups, with approximately 160, 26 and 62 TCR-sequenced participants respectively.

The CDR3 regions of human TCRbeta chains were analyzed by immunosequencing. Turning to the authors' computational methods: Repertoire TCRs were matched against a reference library of SARS-CoV-2-specific TCRs generated with the MIRA antigen-specificity platform. Breadth was defined as the fraction of unique TCRs that were SARS-CoV-2-associated, and depth was defined as the fraction of total T cells that were SARS-CoV-2-associated. Using the MIRA data, each spike-specific TCR was mapped to the spike region that the TCR reacts to and placed in a CD4 or CD8 class. Log10-transformed breadth and depth values were compared by one-way ANOVA with Sidak's multiple comparisons tests. As stored in TCRdb, this immuneACCESS dataset retains in-frame rearrangements with V and J assigned. A fraction of the clones does not appear; measured against another copy, unresolved V genes explain less than half of the discrepancy, and the remainder lacks a known reason. V and J calls and clone size come straight from that table; D and trimming were deduced from the DNA. For this sample there are about 160,000 clones; around 92% appear just once. The top ten clones comprise about 4% of the sample.

Overall study results and their limits: Vaccine-associated CD4 TCRs spanned the whole spike protein, with dominant responses in regions 160-218 and 743-854. No day 14 peak-response samples were available, so repertoires were characterized only after the peak T cell response. Conclusions about previously exposed vaccinees were limited because only a handful of AZD1222 recipients were SARS-CoV-2 seropositive at baseline. Reportedly, close to half of the unique spike-specific TCRs recognized epitopes lying outside the regions that are mutated in the B.1.351 and B.1.1.7 variants. In the small 56-69-year group, the increase in depth fell short of significance, most likely because of low power. After two AZD1222 doses, spike-specific TCR breadth and depth were significantly higher than at day 0 and than in MenACWY recipients. Participants were mostly white British, with more females than males. The authors suggested clonal diversity may have been underestimated.

Sequencing was performed on peripheral blood, taken on day 0 of MenACWY control vaccination. This chain is built from TRBV12-5 and TRBJ1-5; a tentative D call is TRBD1 (6 bases match). This clonotype was sampled from an adult in good health. CDR3 protein: CASGGGQTYSNQPQHF. The bases read TGTGCTAGTGGTGGTGGACAGACCTATAGCAATCAGCCCCAGCATTTT.